The sequence of this T cell receptor (beta chain) was determined in a study of cytomegalovirus exposure and HLA in healthy donors. Germline CDR1 is KGHSH and CDR2 is LQKENI. Between the trimmed V and J ends, which lost 3 bases and 1 base, there was a span of 9 bases. This CDR3 spans 14 amino acids. Profiling relied on immunoSEQ multiplex PCR, and the TCRdb table lists in-frame clones only, not all of them. This sample has 190,000 or so clones, with 84% found just once. This clonotype was sampled from a young woman in good health and CMV-seropositive. The V and J genes are TRBV18 and TRBJ2-5; no firm D call. Input material: PBMCs. The CDR3 loop reads CASSPRRFQETQYF. The DNA for the CDR3 is TGTGCCAGCTCACCGCGGCGGTTCCAAGAGACCCAGTACTTC.